The next 25 T cell receptor beta chains were all read from a single sample in a study of identical twins. TCRdb analysed the 5' RACE reads with MiXCR anew, one entry per CDR3 protein. Altogether about 530,000 distinct CDR3 sequences are present, about 20% being singletons, with the ten largest covering approximately 0.52%. The same specimen was also included in a second study, on yellow fever vaccine responses in identical twins.

The specimen was CD4+ T cells sorted from blood. Source of these receptors: a woman between 18 and 29 years old in good health.

This clonotype was observed a few times. The chain recombines TRBV27 with TRBJ2-5; maybe TRBD2 (5 bases). Trimming cost V 4 bases and J 5 bases, with 17 bases left between them. The CDR3 sequence is 15 residues long. The germline V gene has CDR1 MNHEY and CDR2 SMNVEV (reference sequence). Here the CDR3 reads CASSSGKRLTETQYF. The CDR3 DNA reads TGTGCCAGCAGTTCGGGAAAAAGGCTAACGGAGACCCAGTACTTC.

This clonotype was detected only a few times. The chain is built from TRBV12-3 or TRBV12-4 and TRBJ1-5; a possible D gene is TRBD1 (6 bases). Trimming removed 7 bases from V and 5 bases from J, with 12 bases in between. The CDR3 consists of 13 residues. CDR3 nucleotides: TGTGCCAGCAAAAGGACAGCGGATCAGCCCCAGCATTTT. Translated: CASKRTADQPQHF.

The genes are TRBV20-1 and TRBJ1-5; TRBD1 might be the D (5 bases). Germline CDR1 and CDR2: DFQATT and SNEGSKA (reference sequence). The CDR3 contains 13 residues. The V gene lost 5 bases and the J gene lost 3 bases, with 11 bases spanning the gap. The CDR3 bases are TGCAGTGCTGGCGGGGGAATCAATCAGCCCCAGCATTTT. Its translation: CSAGGGINQPQHF.

This chain's CDR3 is CASSLFVRDEQFF. CDR3 sequence (DNA): TGCGCCAGCAGCTTGTTCGTCCGGGATGAGCAGTTCTTC. This chain uses TRBV5-1 with TRBJ2-1; no firm D call. The germline gives CDR1 SGHRS, CDR2 YFSETQ. V was shortened by 1 base and J by 8 bases, with 10 bases between the two germline ends. The CDR3 sequence is 13 residues long.

This clonotype was found a few times. The V gene is TRBV12-3 or TRBV12-4, the J gene TRBJ1-2, with TRBD1 matching 7 bases. Unmatched junction bases numbered 14, after V lost 6 bases and J lost 4 bases. The CDR3 length is 16 residues. The CDR3 reads CASRRSGGEPLYGYTF. Here the CDR3 DNA reads TGTGCCAGCAGGCGGTCAGGGGGTGAACCCCTCTATGGCTACACCTTC.

This clonotype was detected only a few times. CDR3: CASRGAGAGVPTDTQYF. The DNA for the CDR3 is TGTGCCAGCAGGGGGGCGGGAGCGGGAGTTCCCACAGATACGCAGTATTTT. The rearrangement uses TRBV2 and TRBJ2-3; 8 bases are shared with TRBD2. Germline CDR1 and CDR2: SNHLY and FYNNEI. V lost 6 bases to trimming and J lost 2 bases; unmatched junction nucleotides: 13. This CDR3 region has 17 residues.

This clonotype was picked up a small number of times. V gene TRBV5-5 combines with J gene TRBJ1-4, with 9 bases that match TRBD1. V gave up 2 bases and J gave up 7 bases; unmatched junction bases: 9. This CDR3 comprises 16 residues. Germline CDR1 reads SGHKS; CDR2 reads YYEKEE (reference sequence). For the CDR3, the DNA is TGTGCCAGCAGCTTAATCACAGGGGGCGAGAGTGAAAAACTGTTTTTT. Protein product: CASSLITGGESEKLFF.

This clonotype was picked up a small number of times. The rearrangement links TRBV7-9 to TRBJ1-1, with D possibly being TRBD1 (5 bases). Trimming pared 8 bases from V and 3 bases from J, leaving 16 bases between. This CDR3 contains 14 residues. Per germline, CDR1 SEHNR and CDR2 FQNEAQ (reference sequence). The CDR3 region is CASLYGGYDTEAFF. The CDR3 DNA follows: TGTGCCAGCCTTTACGGGGGGTACGACACTGAAGCTTTCTTT.

This chain links TRBV5-1 with TRBJ1-3; no definite D call. V was shortened by 4 bases and J by 0 bases, with 20 bases between the two germline ends. CDR1 SGHRS and CDR2 YFSETQ come from the germline V gene. This CDR3 is built from 18 residues. This CDR3 is CASSTDVGGTFSGNTIYF. In DNA form, the CDR3 reads TGCGCCAGCAGCACCGACGTTGGCGGTACCTTCTCTGGAAACACCATATATTTT.

In its sample, this clonotype was seen a few times. The V and J genes are TRBV20-1 and TRBJ2-4, with D hard to call. V was shortened by 0 bases and J by 5 bases, with 17 bases between the two germline ends. CDR3 length: 16 residues. Per the germline V gene, CDR1 is DFQATT and CDR2 is SNEGSKA (reference sequence). This chain's CDR3 is CSARDGFMGSENIQYF. CDR3 DNA: TGCAGTGCTAGAGACGGTTTTATGGGATCGGAAAACATTCAGTACTTC.

The J gene is TRBJ2-2, the V gene TRBV20-1; 10 nucleotides align to TRBD1. Germline CDR1 reads DFQATT; CDR2 reads SNEGSKA (reference sequence). Trimming removed 6 bases from V and 4 bases from J; junction bases left unmatched: 11. The CDR3 totals 16 residues. The CDR3 DNA reads as TGCAGTGCGAAAGACGACAGGGGGCATCCCACCGGGGAGCTGTTTTTT. It is translated as CSAKDDRGHPTGELFF.

This clonotype came up a few times. This chain joins TRBV5-1 and TRBJ2-6; the D gene could be TRBD1 or TRBD2 (5 bases each). This CDR3 has 15 residues. Trimming cost V 2 bases and J 4 bases, with 10 bases left between them. CDR1 SGHRS and CDR2 YFSETQ come from the germline V gene. The CDR3 coding sequence is TGCGCCAGCAGCTTCGAGGGGTTGGGGGCCAACGTCCTGACTTTC. It is translated as CASSFEGLGANVLTF.

This clonotype has at least ten counts. The genes are TRBV7-9 and TRBJ2-2; D gene uncertain. The CDR3 consists of 13 residues. V lost 7 bases to trimming and J lost 4 bases, with 10 bases between them. Germline V gene sequence: CDR1 SEHNR, CDR2 FQNEAQ (reference sequence). Written as DNA, the CDR3 is TGTGCCAGCACCTTGAGTCCCACCGGGGAGCTGTTTTTT. Translating gives CASTLSPTGELFF. Combining the CDR3 with reference TRBV7-9 and TRBJ2-2 gives the whole variable domain DTGVSQNPRHKITKRGQNVTFRCDPISEHNRLYWYRQTLGQGPEFLTYFQNEAQLEKSRLLSDRFSAERPKGSFSTLEIQRTEQGDSAMYLCASTLSPTGELFFGEGSRLTVL.

This clonotype was detected a few times. The rearrangement joins TRBV6-5 to TRBJ2-7; a possible D gene is TRBD1 (6 bases). The CDR3 is 12 residues long. Germline values: CDR1 MNHEY, CDR2 SVGAGI. Trimming shortened V by 6 bases and J by 7 bases, and 13 bases separated the two germline ends. Here the CDR3 reads CASRGPRGEQYV. CDR3 nucleotides: TGTGCCAGCAGGGGCCCGAGGGGGGAGCAGTACGTC.

The V and J genes are TRBV11-2 and TRBJ2-5; 13 bases map to TRBD2. Germline CDR1 SGHAT, CDR2 FQNNGV. The CDR3 runs 16 residues. V trimming: 4 bases; J trimming: 6 bases; junction bases outside the gene matches: 8. CDR3 sequence reads: CASSSLGTSGTQTQYF. The CDR3 DNA follows: TGTGCCAGCAGCTCCCTCGGGACTAGCGGGACACAGACCCAGTACTTC.

This clonotype turned up a few times. The rearrangement links TRBV24-1 to TRBJ2-1; 8 bases are shared with TRBD2. CDR1 is KGHDR, CDR2 SFDVKD, per germline. V shed 9 bases, J shed 0 bases, and the junction held 3 bases outside the gene matches. This CDR3 has 14 residues. The CDR3 bases are TGTGCCACCCGCGGGGGGAGCTCCTACAATGAGCAGTTCTTC. This encodes CATRGGSSYNEQFF.

The V and J genes are TRBV11-3 and TRBJ1-6; a possible D gene is TRBD1 (5 bases). The V gene lost 2 bases and the J gene lost 6 bases, with 14 bases spanning the gap. Germline assignment: CDR1 SGHNT and CDR2 YENEEA. The CDR3 totals 16 residues. In DNA, the CDR3 is TGTGCCAGCAGCTTATCTGGGACGGCTTTTAATTCACCCCTCCACTTT. It translates to CASSLSGTAFNSPLHF.

The table lists this clonotype with a few counts. The chain has TRBV12-3 or TRBV12-4 and TRBJ2-3, with D possibly matching TRBD1 (5 bases). The CDR3 is 12 amino acids. V lost 2 bases and J lost 6, with 6 bases in between. CDR3 residues: CASSLKGDTQYF. CDR3 nucleotides: TGTGCCAGCAGTTTAAAGGGGGATACGCAGTATTTT.

The sample holds a few counts of this clonotype. The chain uses TRBV9 and TRBJ2-3; 9 nucleotides match TRBD2. The germline V gene encodes CDR1 SGDLS and CDR2 YYNGEE. The junction had 12 bases not matched to a gene; V was cut back by 3 bases and J by 4 bases. This CDR3 comprises 17 residues. CDR3 protein: CASSARSLAGAPDTQYF. DNA for the CDR3: TGTGCCAGCAGCGCCCGTTCCTTAGCGGGGGCCCCAGATACGCAGTATTTT.

This clonotype was seen repeatedly, ten times or more. The chain uses TRBV4-1 and TRBJ2-3; TRBD2 agrees at 13 bases. The germline V gene encodes CDR1 MGHRA and CDR2 YSYEKL. Trimming removed 0 bases from V and 6 bases from J; junction bases left unmatched: 6. This CDR3 spans 17 amino acids. The CDR3 is CASSQDLLAGGLDTQYF. The DNA of the CDR3 is TGCGCCAGCAGCCAAGATCTACTAGCGGGGGGGCTGGATACGCAGTATTTT.

The chain links TRBV12-3 or TRBV12-4 to TRBJ2-5; D unresolved. CDR3 length: 13 amino acids. The ends were cut back, 5 bases at V and 2 bases at J, with 9 bases in the middle. The CDR3 protein is CASSAHNQETQYF. The CDR3, as DNA: TGTGCCAGCAGTGCACACAATCAAGAGACCCAGTACTTC.

This chain uses TRBV9 with TRBJ2-7; D might be TRBD1 (6 bases). The V end was cut by 0 bases, the J end by 4 bases, with 14 bases between. The CDR3 is made up of 15 amino acids. Per germline, CDR1 SGDLS and CDR2 YYNGEE. CDR3: CASSVASGTSYEQYF. The CDR3 DNA reads as TGTGCCAGCAGCGTAGCTTCCGGGACAAGTTACGAGCAGTACTTC.

The V gene is TRBV11-2, the J gene TRBJ1-2, with 7 bases identical to TRBD1. The germline V gene has CDR1 SGHAT and CDR2 FQNNGV. V lost 5 bases, J lost 7 bases, and 10 bases stayed unmatched. The CDR3 contains 14 residues. The CDR3 spells CASSPQEGASGYTF. CDR3 DNA: TGTGCCAGCAGCCCACAGGAGGGGGCTAGTGGCTACACCTTC.

Written as DNA, the CDR3 is TGTGCCAGCAGGGAAAACCCCGGGGTCGCCTACGAGCAGTACGTC. Its translation is CASRENPGVAYEQYV. V is TRBV5-5 and J is TRBJ2-7, with D tentatively TRBD2 (5 bases). Looked up from germline, CDR1 is SGHKS and CDR2 is YYEKEE (reference sequence). V was cut by 5 bases and J by 2 bases, with 17 bases left in between. The CDR3 has 15 residues.

The chain joins TRBV28 to TRBJ1-1; D is unresolved. The CDR3 extends over 12 amino acids. CDR1 is MDHEN and CDR2 is SYDVKM in the germline V gene. CDR3 nucleotides: TGTGCGGCAGCCCCGGGGAGTTTAAAAGCTTTCTTT. Translating it yields CAAAPGSLKAFF. The full variable domain, its missing parts supplied by reference TRBV28 and TRBJ1-1, is DVKVTQSSRYLVKRTGEKVFLECVQDMDHENMFWYRQDPGLGLRLIYFSYDVKMKEKGDIPEGYSVSREKKERFSLILESASTNQTSMYLCAAAPGSLKAFFGQGTRLTVV.